The source of this T cell receptor (beta chain) is a study of T cell clonotyping in hematopoietic cell transplantation. CDR1 and CDR2 from the germline V gene are MNHNS and SASEGT. The ends lost 6 bases at V and 0 bases at J; junction bases unmatched: 3. The CDR3 has 15 amino acids. Regarding the study as a whole: After transplant, recipient diversity fell while pathologically expanded clonotypes grew through day 180. At the given depth, recipient repertoires were over 95% de novo clonotypes. Graft donor and pretransplant recipient Inverse Simpson Index values predicted broader posttransplant TCR diversity.

This clone was found once. What it recognizes is unknown. Here immunoSEQ multiplex PCR was the method, and the copy in TCRdb shows in-frame clones only, minus some. The sample contains about 3,500 clones, roughly 85% of which appear only once. Recipient blood drawn about 28 days pretransplant and days 30, 100, 180 after. The V gene is TRBV6-1, the J gene TRBJ2-2; 8 nucleotides match TRBD1. The TCR was taken from a female patient aged 50-59 years who had an allogeneic stem cell transplant from an unrelated donor, so the T cells may come from the graft donor. Some clones in this sample may be carry-over from other donors' samples. This sample comprised peripheral blood mononuclear cells, obtained at the time of graft-versus-host disease after allogeneic stem cell transplant. This CDR3 reads CASREQGANTGELFF. The CDR3 DNA reads TGTGCCAGCAGAGAACAGGGGGCGAACACCGGGGAGCTGTTTTTT.